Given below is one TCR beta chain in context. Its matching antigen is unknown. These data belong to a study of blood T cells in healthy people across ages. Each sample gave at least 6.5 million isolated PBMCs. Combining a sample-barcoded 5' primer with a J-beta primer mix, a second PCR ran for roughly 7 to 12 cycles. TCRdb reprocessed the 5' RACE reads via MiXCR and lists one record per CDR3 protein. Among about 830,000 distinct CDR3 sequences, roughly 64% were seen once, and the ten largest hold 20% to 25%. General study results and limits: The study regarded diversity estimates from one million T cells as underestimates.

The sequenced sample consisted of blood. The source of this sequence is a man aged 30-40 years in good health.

The CDR3 protein is CSARTDEETQYF. DNA of the CDR3: TGCAGTGCTAGGACAGACGAAGAGACCCAGTACTTC. This rearrangement joins TRBV20-1 to TRBJ2-5; a weak D match, TRBD1 (5 bases). V was shortened by 3 bases and J by 3 bases, with 8 bases between the two germline ends. Germline V gene lookup returns CDR1 DFQATT and CDR2 SNEGSKA (reference sequence). The CDR3 contains 12 residues.